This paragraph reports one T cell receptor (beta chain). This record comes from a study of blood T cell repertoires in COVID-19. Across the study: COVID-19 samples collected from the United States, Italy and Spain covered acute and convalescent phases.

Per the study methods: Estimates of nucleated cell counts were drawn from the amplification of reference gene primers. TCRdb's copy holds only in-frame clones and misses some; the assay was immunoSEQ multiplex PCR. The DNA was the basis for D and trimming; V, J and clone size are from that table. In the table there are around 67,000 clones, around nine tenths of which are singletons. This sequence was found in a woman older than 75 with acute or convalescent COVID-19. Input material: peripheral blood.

The CDR3 DNA follows: TGTGCCACCAGTGATTTACCACAGGGTGAGCAGTTCTTC. This sequence encodes CATSDLPQGEQFF. V and J are TRBV24-1 and TRBJ2-1; possible D gene TRBD1, 6 bases. CDR3 length: 13 residues. V lost 1 base and J lost 9, with 9 bases in between. Germline lookup yields CDR1 KGHDR and CDR2 SFDVKD.